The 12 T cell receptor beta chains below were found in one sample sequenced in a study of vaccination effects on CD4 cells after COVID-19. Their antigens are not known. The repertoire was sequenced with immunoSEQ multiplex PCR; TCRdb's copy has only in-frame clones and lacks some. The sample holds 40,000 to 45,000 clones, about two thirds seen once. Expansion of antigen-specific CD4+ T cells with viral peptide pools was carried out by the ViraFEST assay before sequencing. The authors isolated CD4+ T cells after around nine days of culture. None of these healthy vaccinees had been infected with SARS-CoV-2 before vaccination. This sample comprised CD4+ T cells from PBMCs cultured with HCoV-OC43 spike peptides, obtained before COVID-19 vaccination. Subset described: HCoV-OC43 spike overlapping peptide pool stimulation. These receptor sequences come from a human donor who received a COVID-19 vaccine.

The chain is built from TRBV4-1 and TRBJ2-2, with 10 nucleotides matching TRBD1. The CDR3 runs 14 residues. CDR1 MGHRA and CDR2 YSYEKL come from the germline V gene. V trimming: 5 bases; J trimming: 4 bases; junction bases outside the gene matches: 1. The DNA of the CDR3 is TGCGCCAGCAGCAGGGACAGGGGCACCGGGGAGCTGTTTTTT. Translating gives CASSRDRGTGELFF.

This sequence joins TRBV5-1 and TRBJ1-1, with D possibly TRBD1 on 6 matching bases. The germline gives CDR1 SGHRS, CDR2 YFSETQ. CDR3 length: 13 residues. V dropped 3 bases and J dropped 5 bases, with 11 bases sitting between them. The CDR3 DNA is TGCGCCAGCAGCTATAGGGGGGAAACTGAAGCTTTCTTT. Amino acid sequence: CASSYRGETEAFF. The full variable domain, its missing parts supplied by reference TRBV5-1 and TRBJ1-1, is KAGVTQTPRYLIKTRGQQVTLSCSPISGHRSVSWYQQTPGQGLQFLFEYFSETQRNKGNFPGRFSGRQFSNSRSEMNVSTLELGDSALYLCASSYRGETEAFFGQGTRLTVV.

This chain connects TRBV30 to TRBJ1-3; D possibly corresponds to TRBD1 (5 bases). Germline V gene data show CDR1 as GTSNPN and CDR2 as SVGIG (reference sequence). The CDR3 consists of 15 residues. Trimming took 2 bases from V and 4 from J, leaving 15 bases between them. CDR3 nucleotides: TGTGCCTGGAGTTACCCAGGGCGTACGGGAAACACCATATATTTT. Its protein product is CAWSYPGRTGNTIYF.

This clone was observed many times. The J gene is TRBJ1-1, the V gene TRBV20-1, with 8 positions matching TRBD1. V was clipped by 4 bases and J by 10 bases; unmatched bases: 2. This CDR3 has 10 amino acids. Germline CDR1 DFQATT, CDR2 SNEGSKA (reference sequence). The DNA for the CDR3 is TGCAGTGCTACCGGACAGGGAGCTTTCTTT. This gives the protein CSATGQGAFF.

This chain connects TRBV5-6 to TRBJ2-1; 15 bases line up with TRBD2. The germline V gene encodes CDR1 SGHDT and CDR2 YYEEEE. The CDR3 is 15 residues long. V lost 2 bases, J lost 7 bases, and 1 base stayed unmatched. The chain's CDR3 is CASSFGLAGGNEQFF. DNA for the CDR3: TGTGCCAGCAGCTTTGGACTAGCGGGGGGGAATGAGCAGTTCTTC. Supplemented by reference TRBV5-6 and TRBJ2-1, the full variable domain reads DAGVTQSPTHLIKTRGQQVTLRCSPKSGHDTVSWYQQALGQGPQFIFQYYEEEERQRGNFPDRFSGHQFPNYSSELNVNALLLGDSALYLCASSFGLAGGNEQFFGPGTRLTVL.

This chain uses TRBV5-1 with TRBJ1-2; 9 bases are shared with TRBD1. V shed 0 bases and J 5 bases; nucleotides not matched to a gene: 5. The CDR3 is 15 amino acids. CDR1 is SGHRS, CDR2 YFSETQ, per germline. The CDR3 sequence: CASSLGGGQGYGYTF. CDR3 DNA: TGCGCCAGCAGCTTGGGGGGCGGACAGGGGTATGGCTACACCTTC.

This chain's CDR3 is CASRWARGKNIQYF. The CDR3 DNA follows: TGTGCCAGCAGATGGGCCCGGGGCAAAAACATTCAGTACTTC. The chain has TRBV13 and TRBJ2-4; the D gene is possibly TRBD2 (5 bases). Between the trimmed V and J ends, which lost 6 bases and 3 bases, there was a span of 12 bases. From germline, CDR1 is PRHDT and CDR2 FYEKMQ (reference sequence). The CDR3 runs to 14 residues.

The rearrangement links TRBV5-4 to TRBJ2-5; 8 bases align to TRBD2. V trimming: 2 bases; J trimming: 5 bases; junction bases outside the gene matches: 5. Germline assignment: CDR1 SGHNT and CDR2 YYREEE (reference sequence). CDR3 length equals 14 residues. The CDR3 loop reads CASSFKREHETQYF. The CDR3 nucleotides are TGTGCCAGCAGCTTCAAGCGGGAGCACGAGACCCAGTACTTC.

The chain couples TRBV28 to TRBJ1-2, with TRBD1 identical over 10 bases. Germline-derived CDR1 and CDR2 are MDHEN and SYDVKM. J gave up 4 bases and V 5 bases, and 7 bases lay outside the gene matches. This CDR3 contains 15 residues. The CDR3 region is CASSAPTGGGYGYTF. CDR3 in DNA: TGTGCCAGCAGTGCTCCGACAGGGGGCGGCTATGGCTACACCTTC.

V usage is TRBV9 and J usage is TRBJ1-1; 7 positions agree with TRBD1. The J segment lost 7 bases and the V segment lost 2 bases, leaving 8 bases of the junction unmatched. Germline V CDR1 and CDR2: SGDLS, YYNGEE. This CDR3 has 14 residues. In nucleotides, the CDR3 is TGTGCCAGCAGCGTCGGGCAGGGGGTCCTTGAAGCTTTCTTT. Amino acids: CASSVGQGVLEAFF.

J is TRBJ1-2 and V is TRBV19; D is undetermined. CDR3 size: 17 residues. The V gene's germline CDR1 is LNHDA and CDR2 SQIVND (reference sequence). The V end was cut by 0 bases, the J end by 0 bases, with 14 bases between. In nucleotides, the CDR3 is TGTGCCAGTAGTATAGATGTTGGCAGGCCGTCTAACTATGGCTACACCTTC. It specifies CASSIDVGRPSNYGYTF.

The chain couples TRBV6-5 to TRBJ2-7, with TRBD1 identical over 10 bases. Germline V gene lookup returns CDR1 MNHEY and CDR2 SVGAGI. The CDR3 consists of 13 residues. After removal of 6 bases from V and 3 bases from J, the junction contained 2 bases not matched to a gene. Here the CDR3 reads CASSWTGGYEQYF. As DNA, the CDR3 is TGTGCCAGCAGCTGGACAGGGGGCTACGAGCAGTACTTC.